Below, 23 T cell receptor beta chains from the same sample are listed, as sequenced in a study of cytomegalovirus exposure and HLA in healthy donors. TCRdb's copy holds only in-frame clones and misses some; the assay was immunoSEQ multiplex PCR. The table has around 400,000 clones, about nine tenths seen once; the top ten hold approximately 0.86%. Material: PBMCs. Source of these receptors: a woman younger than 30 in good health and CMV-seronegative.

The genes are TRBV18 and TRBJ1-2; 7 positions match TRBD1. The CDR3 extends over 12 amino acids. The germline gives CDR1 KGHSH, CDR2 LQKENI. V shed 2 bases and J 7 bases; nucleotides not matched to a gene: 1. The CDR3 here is CASSPGDSGYTF. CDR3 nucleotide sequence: TGTGCCAGCTCACCAGGGGACAGTGGCTACACCTTC.

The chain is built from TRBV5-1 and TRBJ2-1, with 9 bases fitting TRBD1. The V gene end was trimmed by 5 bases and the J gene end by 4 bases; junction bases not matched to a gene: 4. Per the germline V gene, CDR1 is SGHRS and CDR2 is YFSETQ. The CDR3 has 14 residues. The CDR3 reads CASSGTGTYNEQFF. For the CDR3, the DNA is TGCGCCAGCAGTGGGACAGGGACTTACAATGAGCAGTTCTTC. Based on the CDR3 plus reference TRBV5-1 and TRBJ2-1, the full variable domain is KAGVTQTPRYLIKTRGQQVTLSCSPISGHRSVSWYQQTPGQGLQFLFEYFSETQRNKGNFPGRFSGRQFSNSRSEMNVSTLELGDSALYLCASSGTGTYNEQFFGPGTRLTVL.

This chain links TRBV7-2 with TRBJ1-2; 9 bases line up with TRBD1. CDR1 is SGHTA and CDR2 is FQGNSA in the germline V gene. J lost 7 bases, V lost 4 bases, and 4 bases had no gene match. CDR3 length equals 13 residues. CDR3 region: CASSSGQGLGYTF. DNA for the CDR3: TGTGCCAGCAGCTCGGGACAGGGCCTTGGCTACACCTTC.

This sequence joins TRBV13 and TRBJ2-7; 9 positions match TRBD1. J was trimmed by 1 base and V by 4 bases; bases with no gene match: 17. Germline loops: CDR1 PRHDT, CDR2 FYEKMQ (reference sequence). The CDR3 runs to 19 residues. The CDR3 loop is CASSYELDPIGQGSYEQYF. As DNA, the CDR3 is TGTGCCAGCAGCTATGAACTCGACCCCATTGGACAGGGGTCCTACGAGCAGTACTTC.

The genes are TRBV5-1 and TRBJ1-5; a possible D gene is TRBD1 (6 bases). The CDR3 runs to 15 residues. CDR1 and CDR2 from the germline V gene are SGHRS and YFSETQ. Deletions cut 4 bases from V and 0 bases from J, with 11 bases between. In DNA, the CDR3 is TGCGCCAGCAGCACCCGGACAGATAGCAATCAGCCCCAGCATTTT. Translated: CASSTRTDSNQPQHF.

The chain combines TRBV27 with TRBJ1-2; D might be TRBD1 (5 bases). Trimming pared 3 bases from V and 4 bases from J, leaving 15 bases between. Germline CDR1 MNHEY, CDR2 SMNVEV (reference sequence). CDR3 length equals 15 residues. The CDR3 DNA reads TGTGCCAGCAGTTTGGGGCAGCCTAGATCCTATGGCTACACCTTC. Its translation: CASSLGQPRSYGYTF.

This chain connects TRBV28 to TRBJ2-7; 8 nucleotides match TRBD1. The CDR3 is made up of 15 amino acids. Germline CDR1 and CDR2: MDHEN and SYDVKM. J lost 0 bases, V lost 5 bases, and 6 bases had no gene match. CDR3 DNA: TGTGCCAGCAGTCCCGGTACAGGGGGCTCCTACGAGCAGTACTTC. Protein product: CASSPGTGGSYEQYF.

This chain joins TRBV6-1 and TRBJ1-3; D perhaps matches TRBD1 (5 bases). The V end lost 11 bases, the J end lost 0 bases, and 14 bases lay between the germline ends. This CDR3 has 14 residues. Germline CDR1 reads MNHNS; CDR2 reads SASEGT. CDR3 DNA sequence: TGTGCCGCAGGGCCATTAAGCTCTGGAAACACCATATATTTT. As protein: CAAGPLSSGNTIYF.

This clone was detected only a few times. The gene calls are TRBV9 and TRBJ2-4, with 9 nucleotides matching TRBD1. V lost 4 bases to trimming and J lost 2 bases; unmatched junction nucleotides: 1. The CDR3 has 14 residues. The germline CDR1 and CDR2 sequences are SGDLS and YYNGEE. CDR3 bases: TGTGCCAGCAGCACAGGGGGCCCCAAAAACATTCAGTACTTC. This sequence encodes CASSTGGPKNIQYF.

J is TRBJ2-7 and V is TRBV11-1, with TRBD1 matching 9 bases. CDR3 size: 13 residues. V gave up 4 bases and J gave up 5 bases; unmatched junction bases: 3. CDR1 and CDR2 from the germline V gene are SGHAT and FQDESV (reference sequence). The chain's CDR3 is CASSWTGANEQYF. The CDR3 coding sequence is TGTGCCAGCAGCTGGACAGGGGCGAACGAGCAGTACTTC. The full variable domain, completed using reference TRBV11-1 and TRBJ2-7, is EAEVAQSPRYKITEKSQAVAFWCDPISGHATLYWYRQILGQGPELLVQFQDESVVDDSQLPKDRFSAERLKGVDSTLKIQPAELGDSAMYLCASSWTGANEQYFGPGTRLTVT.

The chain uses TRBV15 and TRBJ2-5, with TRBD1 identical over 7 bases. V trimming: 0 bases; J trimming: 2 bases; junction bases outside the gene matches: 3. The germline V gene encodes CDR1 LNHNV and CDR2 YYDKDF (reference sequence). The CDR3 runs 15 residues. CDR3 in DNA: TGTGCCACCAGCAGAGATTTGGGACAGCAAGAGACCCAGTACTTC. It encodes CATSRDLGQQETQYF.

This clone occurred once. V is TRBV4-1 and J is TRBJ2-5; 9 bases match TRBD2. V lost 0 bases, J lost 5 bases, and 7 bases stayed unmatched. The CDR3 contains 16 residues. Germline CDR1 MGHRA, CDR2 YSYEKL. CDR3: CASSQEYVAGVETQYF. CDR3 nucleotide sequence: TGCGCCAGCAGCCAAGAGTATGTAGCGGGGGTGGAGACCCAGTACTTC.

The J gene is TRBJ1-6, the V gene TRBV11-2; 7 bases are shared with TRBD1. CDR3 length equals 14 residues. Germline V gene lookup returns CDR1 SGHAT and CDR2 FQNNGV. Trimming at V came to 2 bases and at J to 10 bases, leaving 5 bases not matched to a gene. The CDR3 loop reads CASSLIRGVSPLHF. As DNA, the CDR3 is TGTGCCAGCAGCTTAATCAGGGGGGTCTCACCCCTCCACTTT.

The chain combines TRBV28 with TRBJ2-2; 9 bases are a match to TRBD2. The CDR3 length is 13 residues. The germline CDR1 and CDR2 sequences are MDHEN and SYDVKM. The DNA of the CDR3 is TGTCTGGCGGGGGGGCGGTACACCGGGGAGCTGTTTTTT. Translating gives CLAGGRYTGELFF.

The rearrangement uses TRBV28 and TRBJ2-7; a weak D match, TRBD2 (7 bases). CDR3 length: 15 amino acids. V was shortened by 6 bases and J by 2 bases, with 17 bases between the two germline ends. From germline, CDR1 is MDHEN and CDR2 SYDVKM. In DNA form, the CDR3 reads TGTGCCAGCAGGGACAGCGGGGTAAGCACCTACGAGCAGTACTTC. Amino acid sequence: CASRDSGVSTYEQYF. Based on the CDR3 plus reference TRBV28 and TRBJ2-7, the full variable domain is DVKVTQSSRYLVKRTGEKVFLECVQDMDHENMFWYRQDPGLGLRLIYFSYDVKMKEKGDIPEGYSVSREKKERFSLILESASTNQTSMYLCASRDSGVSTYEQYFGPGTRLTVT.

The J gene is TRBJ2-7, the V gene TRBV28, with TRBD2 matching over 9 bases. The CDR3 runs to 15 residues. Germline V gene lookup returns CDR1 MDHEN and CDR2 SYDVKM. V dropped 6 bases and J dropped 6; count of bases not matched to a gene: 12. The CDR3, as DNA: TGTGCCAGCAGGTGGGGCGGGAGGGCCGAGATCGAGCAGTACTTC. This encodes CASRWGGRAEIEQYF.

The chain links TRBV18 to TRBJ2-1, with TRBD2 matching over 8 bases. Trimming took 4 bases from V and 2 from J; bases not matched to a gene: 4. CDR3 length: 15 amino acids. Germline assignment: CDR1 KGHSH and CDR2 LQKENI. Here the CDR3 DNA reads TGTGCCAGCTCACAAACTAGCGGAACCTACAATGAGCAGTTCTTC. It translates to CASSQTSGTYNEQFF.

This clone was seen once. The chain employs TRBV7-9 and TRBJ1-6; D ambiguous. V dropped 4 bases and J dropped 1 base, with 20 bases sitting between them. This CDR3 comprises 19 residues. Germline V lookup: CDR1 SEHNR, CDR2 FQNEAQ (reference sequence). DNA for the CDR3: TGTGCCAGCAGCTCGCGGGATCAAGGCTATGGGTCCTATAATTCACCCCTCCACTTT. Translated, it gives CASSSRDQGYGSYNSPLHF.

CDR3: CASSLGLAGALPTDTQYF. In DNA, the CDR3 is TGTGCCAGCAGCTTAGGACTAGCGGGGGCCCTGCCCACAGATACGCAGTATTTT. The rearrangement joins TRBV7-8 to TRBJ2-3, with 12 positions matching TRBD2. After removal of 1 base from V and 2 bases from J, the junction contained 7 bases not matched to a gene. The CDR3 sequence is 18 residues long. CDR1 is SGHVS, CDR2 FQNEAQ, per germline.

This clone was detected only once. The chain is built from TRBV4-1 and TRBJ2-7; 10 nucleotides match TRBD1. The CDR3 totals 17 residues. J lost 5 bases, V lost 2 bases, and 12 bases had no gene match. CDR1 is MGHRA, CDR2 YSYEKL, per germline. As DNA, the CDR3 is TGCGCCAGCAGCCAACTCTCGACAGGGGGCGAGAATGACGAGCAGTACTTC. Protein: CASSQLSTGGENDEQYF.

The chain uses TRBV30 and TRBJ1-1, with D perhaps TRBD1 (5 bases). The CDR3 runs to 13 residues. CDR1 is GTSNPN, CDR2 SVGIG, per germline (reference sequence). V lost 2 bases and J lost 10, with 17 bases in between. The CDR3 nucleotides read TGTGCCTGGAGTCCGACAGATATGTCTGGAGCTTTCTTT. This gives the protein CAWSPTDMSGAFF.

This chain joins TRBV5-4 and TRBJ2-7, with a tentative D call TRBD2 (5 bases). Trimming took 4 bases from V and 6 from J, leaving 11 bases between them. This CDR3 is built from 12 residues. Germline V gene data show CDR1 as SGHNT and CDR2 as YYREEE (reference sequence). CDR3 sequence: CASSLRGSEQYF. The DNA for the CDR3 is TGTGCCAGCAGCCTTAGAGGGTCCGAGCAGTACTTC.

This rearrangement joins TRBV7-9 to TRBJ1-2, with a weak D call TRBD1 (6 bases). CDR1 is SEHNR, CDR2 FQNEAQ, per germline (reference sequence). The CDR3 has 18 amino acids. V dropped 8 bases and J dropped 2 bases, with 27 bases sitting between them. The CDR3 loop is CASQSPGRGRTGNYGYTF. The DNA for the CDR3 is TGTGCCAGCCAATCCCCTGGGAGGGGGAGGACGGGAAACTATGGCTACACCTTC.